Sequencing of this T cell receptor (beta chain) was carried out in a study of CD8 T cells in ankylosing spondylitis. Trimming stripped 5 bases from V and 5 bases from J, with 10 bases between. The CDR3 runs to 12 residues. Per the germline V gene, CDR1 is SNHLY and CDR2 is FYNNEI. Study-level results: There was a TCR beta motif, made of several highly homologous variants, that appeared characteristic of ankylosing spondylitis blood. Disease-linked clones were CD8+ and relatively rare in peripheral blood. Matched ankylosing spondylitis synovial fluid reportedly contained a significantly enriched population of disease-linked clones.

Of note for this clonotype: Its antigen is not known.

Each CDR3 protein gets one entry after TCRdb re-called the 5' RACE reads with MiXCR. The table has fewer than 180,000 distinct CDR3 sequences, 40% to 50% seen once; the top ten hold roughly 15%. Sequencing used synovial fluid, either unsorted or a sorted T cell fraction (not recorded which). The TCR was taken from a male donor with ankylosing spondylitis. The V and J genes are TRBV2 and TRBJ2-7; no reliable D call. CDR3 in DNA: TGTGCCAGCAGTTCTTTACAGAACGAGCAGTACTTC. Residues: CASSSLQNEQYF.